Presented here are 10 T cell receptor beta chains from one specimen sequenced in a study of metastatic and nonmetastatic thyroid tumors. Before thyroid surgery, none of the patients had received any treatment. TCRdb re-called the PCR reads with MiXCR. The sample has 30,000 to 35,000 clones; approximately 15% are singletons. Source material: blood. These receptors were taken from a male donor with papillary thyroid cancer or a benign thyroid nodule (not recorded which). Some clones in this sample may be carry-over from other donors' samples.

Ten or more counts support this clone. The chain combines TRBV29-1 with TRBJ1-1, with D possibly TRBD1 on 6 matching bases. The CDR3 is 12 residues long. Germline assignment: CDR1 SQVTM and CDR2 ANQGSEA. V dropped 3 bases and J dropped 11 bases, with 16 bases sitting between them. In DNA form, the CDR3 reads TGCAGCGTTGATGAGGGGGTGATGAGGGCTTTCTTT. Amino acids: CSVDEGVMRAFF.

The table lists this clone with many counts. V gene TRBV27 combines with J gene TRBJ2-5; D is ambiguous. This CDR3 is built from 15 residues. The V end was cut by 5 bases, the J end by 0 bases, with 13 bases between. The germline CDR1 and CDR2 sequences are MNHEY and SMNVEV (reference sequence). CDR3 nucleotide sequence: TGTGCCAGCAGTAGAAAATTCATATACCAAGAGACCCAGTACTTC. Translated: CASSRKFIYQETQYF.

This clone was picked up many times. V usage is TRBV11-1 and J usage is TRBJ2-1, with D hard to call. V gave up 1 base and J gave up 3 bases, with 7 bases separating them. CDR3 length: 14 residues. Germline V CDR1 and CDR2: SGHAT, FQDESV (reference sequence). The CDR3 DNA is TGTGCCAGCAGCTTAGAGGCGGACTACAATGAGCAGTTCTTC. It translates to CASSLEADYNEQFF.

This clone was seen only a few times. The V gene is TRBV29-1, the J gene TRBJ2-7; 11 bases map to TRBD2. Germline CDR1 and CDR2: SQVTM and ANQGSEA. V shed 4 bases, J shed 5 bases, and the junction held 4 bases outside the gene matches. This CDR3 region has 13 residues. Here the CDR3 reads CSVGRLAGNEQYF. CDR3 DNA sequence: TGCAGCGTTGGCCGACTAGCGGGGAACGAGCAGTACTTC.

This clone has more than one count but fewer than ten. A much larger clone sits a single nucleotide away, making a read error possible. Given the absence of the conserved phenylalanine or tryptophan at the CDR3 end, a read error is likely. V usage is TRBV10-3 and J usage is TRBJ2-1, with 8 bases identical to TRBD2. In germline, CDR1 is ENHRY, CDR2 SYGVKD. V lost 4 bases to trimming and J lost 7 bases; unmatched junction nucleotides: 9. The CDR3 has 15 amino acids. CDR3: CAISAVAGYGNEQFL. As DNA, the CDR3 is TGTGCCATCAGTGCCGTAGCGGGATATGGGAATGAGCAGTTCCTC.

This clone appeared many times. The V gene is TRBV2, the J gene TRBJ2-3; D unresolved. CDR1 SNHLY and CDR2 FYNNEI come from the germline V gene. Trimming took 7 bases from V and 2 from J, leaving 4 bases between them. This CDR3 contains 11 residues. The CDR3 region is CASTFTDTQYF. CDR3 sequence (DNA): TGTGCCAGCACGTTCACAGATACGCAGTATTTT.

This clone was picked up many times. The gene calls are TRBV10-3 and TRBJ2-5; 8 nucleotides agree with TRBD1. Germline V gene sequence: CDR1 ENHRY, CDR2 SYGVKD. The CDR3 spans 16 residues. V shed 2 bases, J shed 5 bases, and the junction held 10 bases outside the gene matches. As DNA, the CDR3 is TGTGCCATCAGTGAGGTCGCGGCAGGGGGCAAGGAGACCCAGTACTTC. This encodes CAISEVAAGGKETQYF.

The chain is built from TRBV24-1 and TRBJ2-7; 7 bases fit TRBD2. Germline CDR1 and CDR2: KGHDR and SFDVKD. The V and J ends lost 9 bases and 5 bases, in that order; junction bases with no gene match: 18. The CDR3 sequence is 16 residues long. CDR3 DNA sequence: TGTGCCACCTGGGGGGGAGATCGGCAAGGGACCGACGAGCAGTACTTC. Translation gives CATWGGDRQGTDEQYF.

This clone has ten or more counts. The rearrangement uses TRBV13 and TRBJ1-4, with TRBD1 matching over 10 bases. CDR1 is PRHDT, CDR2 FYEKMQ, per germline (reference sequence). The CDR3 is 17 amino acids. Trimming took 2 bases from V and 6 from J; bases not matched to a gene: 9. The CDR3 DNA follows: TGTGCCAGCAGCTTATTTCGACAGGGGGCGATTCATGAAAAACTGTTTTTT. Translating gives CASSLFRQGAIHEKLFF.

The table lists this clone with many counts. The genes are TRBV7-2 and TRBJ2-7; D unresolved. The germline V gene has CDR1 SGHTA and CDR2 FQGNSA. The V and J ends lost 1 base and 6 bases respectively, with 10 bases between them. The CDR3 runs to 13 residues. CDR3 sequence reads: CASSLGLGFEQYF. The DNA of the CDR3 is TGTGCCAGCAGCTTAGGTCTAGGGTTCGAGCAGTACTTC.